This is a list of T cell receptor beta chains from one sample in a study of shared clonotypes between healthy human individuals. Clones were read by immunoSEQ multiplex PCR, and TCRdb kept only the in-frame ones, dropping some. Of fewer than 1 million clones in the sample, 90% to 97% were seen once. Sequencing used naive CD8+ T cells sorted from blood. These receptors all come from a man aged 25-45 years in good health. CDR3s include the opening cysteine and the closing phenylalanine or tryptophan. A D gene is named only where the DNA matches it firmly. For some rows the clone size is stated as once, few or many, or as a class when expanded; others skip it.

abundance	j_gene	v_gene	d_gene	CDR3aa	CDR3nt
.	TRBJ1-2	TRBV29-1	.	CSVQTTGAIGYTF	TGCAGCGTCCAGACCACAGGTGCCATAGGCTACACCTTC
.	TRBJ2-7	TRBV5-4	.	CASSPVQQGGNEQYF	TGTGCCAGCAGCCCGGTGCAACAGGGAGGCAACGAGCAGTACTTC
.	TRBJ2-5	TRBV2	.	CASKSRAQETQYF	TGTGCCAGCAAATCCCGGGCCCAAGAGACCCAGTACTTC
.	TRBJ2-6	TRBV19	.	CASSLLSSGANVLTF	TGTGCCAGTAGTTTGTTAAGCTCTGGGGCCAACGTCCTGACTTTC
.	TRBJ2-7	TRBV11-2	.	CASSSRTFGSYEQYF	TGTGCCAGCAGCTCAAGGACATTCGGCTCCTACGAGCAGTACTTC
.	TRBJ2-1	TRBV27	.	CASSLDGSSYNEQFF	TGTGCCAGCAGTTTAGACGGGAGCTCCTACAATGAGCAGTTCTTC
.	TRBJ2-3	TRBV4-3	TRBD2	CASSQDSTSGLSTDTQYF	TGCGCCAGCAGCCAAGATAGTACTAGCGGGCTAAGCACAGATACGCAGTATTTT
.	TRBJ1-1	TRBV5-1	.	CASSLGTSGFGRTEAFF	TGCGCCAGCAGCTTGGGAACTTCAGGGTTTGGTCGGACTGAAGCTTTCTTT
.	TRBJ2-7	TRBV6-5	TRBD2	CASSYSAGEVYEQYF	TGTGCCAGCAGTTACTCGGCGGGAGAGGTCTACGAGCAGTACTTC
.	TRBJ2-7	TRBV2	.	CASAPSNDEQYF	TGTGCCAGCGCGCCCAGCAATGACGAGCAGTACTTC
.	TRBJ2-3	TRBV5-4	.	CASSFGTGTDTQYF	TGTGCCAGCAGCTTCGGGACCGGCACAGATACGCAGTATTTT
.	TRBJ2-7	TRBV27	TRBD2	CASSLSLAGAYEQYF	TGTGCCAGCAGTTTATCCCTAGCGGGGGCCTACGAGCAGTACTTC
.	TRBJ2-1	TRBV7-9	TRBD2	CASSLTGTRGNEQFF	TGTGCCAGCAGCCTCACCGGGACTAGAGGCAATGAGCAGTTCTTC
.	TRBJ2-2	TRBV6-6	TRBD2	CATTYRREEGGELFF	TGTGCCACCACCTATAGGCGGGAGGAAGGCGGGGAGCTGTTTTTT
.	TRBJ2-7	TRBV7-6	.	CASSLERTSYEQYF	TGTGCCAGCAGCTTAGAACGAACCTCCTACGAGCAGTACTTC
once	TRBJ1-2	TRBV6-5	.	CASSFSMAYGYTF	TGTGCCAGCAGTTTCTCCATGGCCTACGGCTACACCTTC
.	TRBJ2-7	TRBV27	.	CASSLTAGYEQYF	TGTGCCAGCAGTCTGACAGCCGGCTACGAGCAGTACTTC
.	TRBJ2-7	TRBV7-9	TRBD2	CASSSGTSGLYEQYF	TGTGCCAGCAGCTCAGGGACTAGCGGGCTCTACGAGCAGTACTTC
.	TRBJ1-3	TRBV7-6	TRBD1	CASTPWQGAGNTIYF	TGTGCCAGCACACCCTGGCAGGGGGCTGGAAACACCATATATTTT
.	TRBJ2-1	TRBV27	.	CASSFVNEQFF	TGTGCCAGCAGTTTTGTAAATGAGCAGTTCTTC
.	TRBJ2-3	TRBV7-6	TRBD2	CASSFSGLARGTDTQYF	TGTGCCAGCAGCTTTTCGGGACTAGCGAGAGGCACAGATACGCAGTATTTT
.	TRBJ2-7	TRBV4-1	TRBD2	CASSQDYSGRMYEQYF	TGCGCCAGCAGCCAAGATTATAGCGGGAGAATGTACGAGCAGTACTTC
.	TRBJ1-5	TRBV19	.	CASTAGVGNQPQHF	TGTGCCAGTACTGCCGGGGTCGGAAATCAGCCCCAGCATTTT
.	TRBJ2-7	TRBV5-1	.	CASSLAWGNYEQYF	TGCGCCAGCAGCTTGGCATGGGGGAACTACGAGCAGTACTTC
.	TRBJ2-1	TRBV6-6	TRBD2	CASRQPGLAYNEQFF	TGTGCCAGCAGGCAACCGGGACTAGCTTACAATGAGCAGTTCTTC
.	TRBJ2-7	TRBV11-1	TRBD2	CASSLGMISGSYEQYF	TGTGCCAGCAGCTTAGGTATGATTAGCGGGAGTTACGAGCAGTACTTC
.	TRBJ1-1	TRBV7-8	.	CASSLLKFSEAFF	TGTGCCAGCAGCTTATTGAAGTTTTCTGAAGCTTTCTTT
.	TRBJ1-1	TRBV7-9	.	CASSHEGVNTEAFF	TGTGCCAGCAGCCACGAGGGGGTGAACACTGAAGCTTTCTTT
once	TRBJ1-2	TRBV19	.	CASSIWTGTPYGYTF	TGTGCCAGTAGTATCTGGACCGGAACCCCCTATGGCTACACCTTC